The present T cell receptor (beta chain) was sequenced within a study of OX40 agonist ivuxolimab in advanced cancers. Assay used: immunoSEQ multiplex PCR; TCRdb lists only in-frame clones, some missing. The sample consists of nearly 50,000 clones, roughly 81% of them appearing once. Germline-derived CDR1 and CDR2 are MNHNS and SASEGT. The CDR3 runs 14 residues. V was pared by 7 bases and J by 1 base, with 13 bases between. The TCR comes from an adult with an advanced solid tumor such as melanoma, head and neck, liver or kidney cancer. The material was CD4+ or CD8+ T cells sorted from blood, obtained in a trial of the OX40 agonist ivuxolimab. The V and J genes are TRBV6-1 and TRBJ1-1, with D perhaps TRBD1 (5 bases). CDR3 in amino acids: CASTPGLWNTEAFF. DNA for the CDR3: TGTGCCAGCACTCCGGGACTCTGGAACACTGAAGCTTTCTTT.